Presented here are 20 T cell receptor beta chains from one specimen sequenced in a study of T cells in localized non-small cell lung cancer. Clones were read by immunoSEQ multiplex PCR, and TCRdb kept only the in-frame ones, dropping some. The table records about 59,000 clones, 91% of them present only once. Source: peripheral blood, taken before any cancer treatment. Source of these receptors: a man between 40 and 75 years old with stage I lung adenocarcinoma.

This clone has only a few counts. The V call is TRBV18, the J call TRBJ2-3; TRBD2 agrees at 9 bases. Germline CDR1 reads KGHSH; CDR2 reads LQKENI. The CDR3 extends over 20 amino acids. Trimming at V came to 3 bases and at J to 1 base, leaving 17 bases not matched to a gene. This CDR3 reads CASSPRDSAGGSLGTDTQYF. The DNA for the CDR3 is TGTGCCAGCTCACCCCGCGACTCAGCGGGAGGTTCTCTTGGCACAGATACGCAGTATTTT.

The chain uses TRBV15 and TRBJ1-4; tentatively, D is TRBD1 (5 bases). Deletions cut 0 bases from V and 8 bases from J, with 13 bases between. There are 15 residues in the CDR3. Germline lookup yields CDR1 LNHNV and CDR2 YYDKDF (reference sequence). CDR3 nucleotide sequence: TGTGCCACCAGCAGAGATCAGGGCTCGGGCGAAAAACTGTTTTTT. Amino acid sequence: CATSRDQGSGEKLFF. Full variable domain (rest looked up from reference TRBV15 and TRBJ1-4): DAMVIQNPRYQVTQFGKPVTLSCSQTLNHNVMYWYQQKSSQAPKLLFHYYDKDFNNEADTPDNFQSRRPNTSFCFLDIRSPGLGDTAMYLCATSRDQGSGEKLFFGSGTQLSVL.

This chain links TRBV7-3 with TRBJ1-1; D remains unclear. Trimming took off 11 bases at V and 0 bases at J, with 16 bases between the two ends. Germline CDR1 SGHTA, CDR2 FQGTGA. This CDR3 is built from 14 residues. DNA for the CDR3: TGTGCCGGGATTCGACTGTTGGTGAACACTGAAGCTTTCTTT. Encoded protein: CAGIRLLVNTEAFF.

The chain recombines TRBV19 with TRBJ2-7; D not certain. In germline, CDR1 is LNHDA, CDR2 SQIVND (reference sequence). Trimming took off 4 bases at V and 2 bases at J, with 9 bases between the two ends. The CDR3 totals 13 residues. The CDR3 here is CASSTLTAYEQYF. As DNA, the CDR3 is TGTGCCAGTAGTACCCTGACGGCCTACGAGCAGTACTTC.

This rearrangement joins TRBV30 to TRBJ2-7; no firm D call. Trimming took 1 base from V and 4 from J, leaving 8 bases between them. CDR3 length equals 12 residues. Germline V CDR1 and CDR2: GTSNPN, SVGIG (reference sequence). The DNA of the CDR3 is TGTGCCTGGAGTGAAAGGGATTACGAGCAGTACTTC. Its protein is CAWSERDYEQYF.

V and J are TRBV7-3 and TRBJ2-2; 7 bases agree with TRBD2. CDR1 is SGHTA, CDR2 FQGTGA, per germline. The CDR3 extends over 16 amino acids. The V and J ends lost 5 bases and 1 base, in that order; junction bases with no gene match: 7. The CDR3 region has the DNA TGTGCCAGCAGCCCACCTGGCGGGGGGAACACCGGGGAGCTGTTTTTT. It specifies CASSPPGGGNTGELFF.

V usage is TRBV15 and J usage is TRBJ2-1; 10 nucleotides align to TRBD2. The length of the CDR3 is 17 residues. Germline V lookup: CDR1 LNHNV, CDR2 YYDKDF (reference sequence). The ends lost 2 bases at V and 3 bases at J; junction bases unmatched: 7. The CDR3 DNA follows: TGTGCCACCAGCAGAACGACTAGCGGGCCTGTCTACAATGAGCAGTTCTTC. Translating gives CATSRTTSGPVYNEQFF.

This clone has only a few counts. This chain connects TRBV7-6 to TRBJ2-3; 7 nucleotides agree with TRBD2. Germline loops: CDR1 SGHVS, CDR2 FNYEAQ. Trimming cost V 7 bases and J 6 bases; bases outside gene matches: 10. CDR3 length: 14 residues. DNA for the CDR3: TGTGCCAGCACGGGAGGCCGGGGTGGTGATACGCAGTATTTT. Protein: CASTGGRGGDTQYF. The full variable domain, completed using reference TRBV7-6 and TRBJ2-3, is GAGVSQSPRYKVTKRGQDVALRCDPISGHVSLYWYRQALGQGPEFLTYFNYEAQQDKSGLPNDRFSAERPEGSISTLTIQRTEQRDSAMYRCASTGGRGGDTQYFGPGTRLTVL.

The chain uses TRBV30 and TRBJ1-2, with TRBD1 matching over 8 bases. Germline loops: CDR1 GTSNPN, CDR2 SVGIG (reference sequence). This CDR3 has 12 amino acids. V dropped 5 bases and J dropped 5; count of bases not matched to a gene: 4. This CDR3 reads CAWEQGGYGYTF. Written as DNA, the CDR3 is TGTGCCTGGGAACAGGGGGGGTATGGCTACACCTTC.

The chain is built from TRBV4-2 and TRBJ2-7; 9 bases are shared with TRBD2. Germline V gene lookup returns CDR1 LGHNA and CDR2 YNFKEQ. The CDR3 is 17 residues long. V lost 5 bases, J lost 3 bases, and 14 bases stayed unmatched. The CDR3 here is CASSGSAPTAGGYEQYF. Here the CDR3 DNA reads TGTGCCAGCAGCGGATCGGCCCCGACAGCGGGAGGCTACGAGCAGTACTTC.

The rearrangement links TRBV18 to TRBJ2-7; no firm D call. Germline V gene data show CDR1 as KGHSH and CDR2 as LQKENI. The CDR3 runs to 15 residues. The V end was cut by 0 bases, the J end by 0 bases, with 9 bases between. CDR3 nucleotides: TGTGCCAGCTCACCACCGACTCTAGGCTCCTACGAGCAGTACTTC. Its protein is CASSPPTLGSYEQYF.

This chain connects TRBV11-2 to TRBJ2-7, with a weak D call TRBD1 (6 bases). The CDR3 is made up of 15 amino acids. Germline CDR1 and CDR2: SGHAT and FQNNGV. Between the trimmed V and J ends, which lost 5 bases and 3 bases, there was a span of 17 bases. The CDR3 DNA follows: TGTGCCAGCAGCCAAACCCCGGACAGCAGCTACGAGCAGTACTTC. Encoded protein: CASSQTPDSSYEQYF.

V and J are TRBV6-5 and TRBJ2-2; D is possibly TRBD2 (6 bases). This CDR3 has 16 amino acids. The V end was cut by 0 bases, the J end by 3 bases, with 11 bases between. The germline CDR1 and CDR2 sequences are MNHEY and SVGAGI. The CDR3 bases are TGTGCCAGCAGTTACTCGAGGGACTCAGACACCGGGGAGCTGTTTTTT. Translated: CASSYSRDSDTGELFF.

This chain uses TRBV11-2 with TRBJ1-3; D perhaps matches TRBD1 (6 bases). CDR1 and CDR2 (germline): SGHAT, FQNNGV. V was shortened by 3 bases and J by 4 bases, with 13 bases between the two germline ends. The CDR3 loop spans 15 amino acids. CDR3 loop: CASSFSTGTGNTIYF. The CDR3 nucleotides are TGTGCCAGCAGCTTTTCAACAGGGACCGGAAACACCATATATTTT. Based on the CDR3 plus reference TRBV11-2 and TRBJ1-3, the full variable domain is EAGVAQSPRYKIIEKRQSVAFWCNPISGHATLYWYQQILGQGPKLLIQFQNNGVVDDSQLPKDRFSAERLKGVDSTLKIQPAKLEDSAVYLCASSFSTGTGNTIYFGEGSWLTVV.

The chain joins TRBV5-6 to TRBJ1-2; D is ambiguous. The CDR3 spans 11 residues. Germline CDR1 reads SGHDT; CDR2 reads YYEEEE. Trimming stripped 4 bases from V and 1 base from J, with 2 bases between. The CDR3 DNA reads TGTGCCAGCAGCCTTAACTATGGCTACACCTTC. As protein: CASSLNYGYTF.

This clone has just a few counts. J is TRBJ2-5 and V is TRBV7-9; weak D call: TRBD2 (5 bases). There are 15 residues in the CDR3. V lost 5 bases and J 5 bases, leaving 18 bases between the germline ends. Germline V gene data show CDR1 as SEHNR and CDR2 as FQNEAQ (reference sequence). CDR3 in amino acids: CASSPSPRARETQYF. As DNA, the CDR3 is TGTGCCAGCAGCCCTAGCCCGAGGGCACGGGAGACCCAGTACTTC.

This sequence joins TRBV9 and TRBJ2-1; either TRBD1 or TRBD2 may supply D (5 bases each). The CDR3 spans 14 residues. The V end lost 3 bases, the J end lost 0 bases, and 7 bases lay between the germline ends. In germline, CDR1 is SGDLS, CDR2 YYNGEE. As DNA, the CDR3 is TGTGCCAGCAGCGACGGGACCTCCTACAATGAGCAGTTCTTC. Its translation: CASSDGTSYNEQFF.

V usage is TRBV7-2 and J usage is TRBJ2-5; the D gene is possibly TRBD2 (5 bases). Germline CDR1 is SGHTA and CDR2 is FQGNSA. The CDR3 is 14 residues long. The ends were cut back, 1 base at V and 5 bases at J, with 11 bases in the middle. CDR3 DNA sequence: TGTGCCAGCAGCTTAGATCGAGGGTTTGAGACCCAGTACTTC. Translation gives CASSLDRGFETQYF.

The J gene is TRBJ2-7, the V gene TRBV7-2; D may be TRBD1 (6 bases). Germline loops: CDR1 SGHTA, CDR2 FQGNSA. V dropped 3 bases and J dropped 0 bases, with 9 bases sitting between them. The CDR3 runs 14 residues. CDR3 bases: TGTGCCAGCAGCTTTGGGGGCGGCTCCTACGAGCAGTACTTC. Its translation is CASSFGGGSYEQYF.

The chain uses TRBV5-1 and TRBJ2-5; D is unclear. The end of the DNA aligns better with TRBJ2-7, so the J call may be wrong. CDR3 length: 12 amino acids. Germline lookup yields CDR1 SGHRS and CDR2 YFSETQ. The CDR3 protein is CASSLDGYEQYF. The DNA of the CDR3 is TGCGCCAGCAGCTTGGATGGGTACGAGCAGTACTTC.